These 15 T cell receptor beta chains share one sample of origin, sequenced in a study of T cell changes during pregnancy in multiple sclerosis. Data came from immunoSEQ multiplex PCR; TCRdb stores just in-frame clones and leaves some out. The table lists roughly 48,000 clones, around 94% of them singletons. Material: CD4+ T cells from peripheral blood mononuclear cells, obtained in the first trimester of pregnancy. These receptors were obtained from a female donor with multiple sclerosis, enrolled in a pregnancy study.

This clone was found once. The chain is built from TRBV6-5 and TRBJ1-4, with D hard to call. This CDR3 has 15 amino acids. Trimming stripped 6 bases from V and 7 bases from J, with 18 bases between. CDR1 and CDR2 (germline): MNHEY, SVGAGI. The CDR3 DNA follows: TGTGCCAGCAGAATCGACAACCGGAGGTCTGAAAAACTGTTTTTT. Translating it yields CASRIDNRRSEKLFF.

CDR3 bases: TGCGCCAGCAGCTCCGGGACTAGCGGGGGCAGGGAGACCCAGTACTTC. Its translation: CASSSGTSGGRETQYF. J is TRBJ2-5 and V is TRBV5-1; 14 nucleotides line up with TRBD2. The CDR3 runs to 16 residues. Looked up from germline, CDR1 is SGHRS and CDR2 is YFSETQ. V lost 3 bases and J lost 5; bases outside the gene matches: 6.

This chain connects TRBV5-6 to TRBJ2-5; 9 nucleotides line up with TRBD1. Germline assignment: CDR1 SGHDT and CDR2 YYEEEE. J lost 5 bases, V lost 4 bases, and 12 bases had no gene match. This CDR3 is built from 16 residues. The CDR3 reads CASSLPDRGVEETQYF. For the CDR3, the DNA is TGTGCCAGCAGCCTTCCGGACAGGGGCGTAGAGGAGACCCAGTACTTC.

The chain is built from TRBV7-3 and TRBJ1-1; 8 bases are shared with TRBD1. The CDR3 consists of 14 residues. Germline trimming cut 2 bases from V and 5 bases from J; bases unmatched to any gene: 4. Per the germline V gene, CDR1 is SGHTA and CDR2 is FQGTGA. CDR3 coding DNA: TGTGCCAGCAGCTTAGACAGGGGAGGAACTGAAGCTTTCTTT. Protein sequence: CASSLDRGGTEAFF.

The chain links TRBV5-1 to TRBJ2-7; a weak D match, TRBD1 (7 bases). Germline values: CDR1 SGHRS, CDR2 YFSETQ. This CDR3 contains 15 residues. V was cut by 5 bases and J by 0 bases, with 15 bases left in between. The CDR3 loop reads CASSTPGGSSYEQYF. The CDR3 coding sequence is TGCGCCAGCAGTACCCCAGGGGGGAGCTCCTACGAGCAGTACTTC.

The J gene is TRBJ1-2, the V gene TRBV9, with 10 bases that match TRBD1. The germline V gene encodes CDR1 SGDLS and CDR2 YYNGEE. V gave up 4 bases and J gave up 7 bases; unmatched junction bases: 4. CDR3 size: 13 residues. The CDR3 loop is CASSNRDRGGYTF. Written as DNA, the CDR3 is TGTGCCAGCAGCAACCGGGACAGGGGTGGCTACACCTTC.

The chain uses TRBV7-9 and TRBJ2-3, with D perhaps TRBD2 (6 bases). The CDR3 has 15 amino acids. V lost 5 bases to trimming and J lost 2 bases, with 14 bases between them. Germline V CDR1 and CDR2: SEHNR, FQNEAQ (reference sequence). In nucleotides, the CDR3 is TGTGCCAGCAGCCCCTTGGAGGGCCCCACAGATACGCAGTATTTT. This encodes CASSPLEGPTDTQYF.

The chain joins TRBV7-9 to TRBJ1-6; TRBD1 matches at 8 bases. The germline V gene encodes CDR1 SEHNR and CDR2 FQNEAQ (reference sequence). This CDR3 spans 17 amino acids. After removal of 6 bases from V and 6 bases from J, the junction contained 13 bases not matched to a gene. The CDR3 DNA is TGTGCCAGCAGTCCTGTTGGGGGGACAGGTAGTAATTCACCCCTCCACTTT. Encoded protein: CASSPVGGTGSNSPLHF.

This clone was recorded only once. J is TRBJ1-3 and V is TRBV6-6, with a tentative D call TRBD1 (5 bases). The CDR3 length is 14 residues. Germline V gives CDR1 MNHNY, CDR2 SVGAGI (reference sequence). Trimming took off 6 bases at V and 2 bases at J, with 11 bases between the two ends. CDR3 amino acids: CASRGSRAGNTIYF. CDR3 in DNA: TGTGCCAGCAGAGGAAGCAGGGCTGGAAACACCATATATTTT.

V gene TRBV27 combines with J gene TRBJ2-2; 7 positions match TRBD1. The CDR3 sequence is 17 residues long. Germline assignment: CDR1 MNHEY and CDR2 SMNVEV (reference sequence). V lost 5 bases to trimming and J lost 3 bases; unmatched junction nucleotides: 12. The CDR3 coding sequence is TGTGCCAGCAGTGATAACCCGACAGGGCAATACACCGGGGAGCTGTTTTTT. Protein product: CASSDNPTGQYTGELFF.

The table lists this clone with a count of one. The chain uses TRBV7-6 and TRBJ2-5; TRBD1 matches 9 bases. The germline CDR1 and CDR2 sequences are SGHVS and FNYEAQ. This CDR3 has 15 residues. Trimming at V came to 3 bases and at J to 2 bases, leaving 4 bases not matched to a gene. CDR3 nucleotides: TGTGCCAGCAGCTTTACAGGGGGCCGACAAGAGACCCAGTACTTC. Translated, it gives CASSFTGGRQETQYF.

The V gene is TRBV6-1, the J gene TRBJ2-7; the D gene is possibly TRBD1 (6 bases). CDR3 length equals 14 residues. Germline V gene sequence: CDR1 MNHNS, CDR2 SASEGT. V was shortened by 9 bases and J by 6 bases, with 21 bases between the two germline ends. CDR3: CASERSTGFGEQYF. In DNA form, the CDR3 reads TGTGCCAGTGAACGATCTACAGGGTTCGGCGAGCAGTACTTC.

This chain uses TRBV5-6 with TRBJ2-2, with 13 positions matching TRBD2. Trimming removed 1 base from V and 5 bases from J; junction bases left unmatched: 8. This CDR3 has 18 residues. The V gene's germline CDR1 is SGHDT and CDR2 YYEEEE. The CDR3 region has the DNA TGTGCCAGCAGCTTGTACCTACTAGCGGGGGGGCGAACCGGGGAGCTGTTTTTT. This gives the protein CASSLYLLAGGRTGELFF.

This clone was counted once. The same CDR3 is also encoded by other DNA sequences in this sample. The chain combines TRBV19 with TRBJ1-1; TRBD1 matches at 7 bases. The CDR3 covers 13 residues. Germline-derived CDR1 and CDR2 are LNHDA and SQIVND (reference sequence). With 3 bases clipped from V and 3 bases from J, the junction kept 1 base outside the gene matches. CDR3 coding DNA: TGTGCCAGTAGTATCGACAGGGACACTGAAGCTTTCTTT. This sequence encodes CASSIDRDTEAFF.

The CDR3 nucleotides are TGTGCCAGCAGTGAATTGGACAGTTATAATGAAAAACTGTTTTTT. It is translated as CASSELDSYNEKLFF. The chain uses TRBV25-1 and TRBJ1-4; a weak D match, TRBD1 (6 bases). Germline V gene data show CDR1 as MGHDK and CDR2 as SYGVNS. The CDR3 covers 15 residues. Trimming took 1 base from V and 4 from J, leaving 10 bases between them.